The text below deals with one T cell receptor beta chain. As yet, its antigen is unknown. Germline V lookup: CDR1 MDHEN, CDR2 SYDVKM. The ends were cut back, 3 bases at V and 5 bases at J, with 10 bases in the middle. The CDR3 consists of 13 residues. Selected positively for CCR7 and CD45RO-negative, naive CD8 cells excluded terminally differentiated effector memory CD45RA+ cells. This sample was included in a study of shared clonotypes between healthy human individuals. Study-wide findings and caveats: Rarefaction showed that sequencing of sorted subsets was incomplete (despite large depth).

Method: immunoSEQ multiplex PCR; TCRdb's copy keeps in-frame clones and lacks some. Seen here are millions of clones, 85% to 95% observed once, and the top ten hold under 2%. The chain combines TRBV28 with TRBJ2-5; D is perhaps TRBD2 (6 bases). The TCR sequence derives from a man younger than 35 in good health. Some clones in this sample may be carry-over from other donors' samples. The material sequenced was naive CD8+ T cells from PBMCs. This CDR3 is CASSFGGWETQYF. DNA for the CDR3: TGTGCCAGCAGTTTCGGGGGTTGGGAGACCCAGTACTTC. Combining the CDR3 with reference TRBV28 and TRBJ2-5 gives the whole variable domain DVKVTQSSRYLVKRTGEKVFLECVQDMDHENMFWYRQDPGLGLRLIYFSYDVKMKEKGDIPEGYSVSREKKERFSLILESASTNQTSMYLCASSFGGWETQYFGPGTRLLVL.